This T cell receptor beta chain comes out of a study of Graves' ophthalmopathy and Graves' hyperthyroidism. At the level of the study: Stable hyperthyroidism denotes an absence of ophthalmopathy throughout 18 months of follow-up.

Study results and caveats: The model flagged ophthalmopathy progression at approximately 70% sensitivity and 72% to 80% specificity.

The authors amplified TCR beta CDR3 regions, and they did so from RNA transcripts for repertoire sequencing. After a first-round RT-PCR with HTBI primers, a second-round multiplex PCR was run. TCRdb reprocessed the multiplex PCR reads with MiXCR, giving one entry per CDR3 protein. This table has about 550,000 distinct CDR3 sequences, less than 45% appearing once. Germline V gene data show CDR1 as MNHNY and CDR2 as SVGAGI (reference sequence). The CDR3 is 15 amino acids. V gave up 0 bases and J gave up 4 bases, with 7 bases separating them. This clonotype was picked up many times. Its matching antigen is unknown.

Material: peripheral blood or thyroid tissue (not recorded which). The receptor was isolated from an adult man with Graves' hyperthyroidism. The genes are TRBV6-6 and TRBJ1-6; D gene uncertain. The CDR3, as DNA: TGTGCCAGCAGTTACTCCACAAGTTATAATTCACCCCTCCACTTT. Translating gives CASSYSTSYNSPLHF.